This T cell receptor (beta chain) stems from a study of CD8 T cells in ankylosing spondylitis. TCRdb processed the 5' RACE reads anew with MiXCR; each CDR3 protein has one entry. The sample has 230,000 or so distinct CDR3 sequences; 15% to 20% are singletons. Germline CDR1 is WSHSY and CDR2 is SAAADI. This CDR3 comprises 10 residues. Trimming removed 6 bases from V and 5 bases from J, with 5 bases in between. The sequence was collected from a male donor with ankylosing spondylitis or in good health (not recorded which). What was sequenced was blood, either unsorted or a sorted T cell fraction (not recorded which). The V gene is TRBV10-2, the J gene TRBJ2-7; TRBD2 might be the D (5 bases). The CDR3 DNA is TGCGCCAGCAGGGGAGACGAGCAGTACTTC. Amino acids: CASRGDEQYF.